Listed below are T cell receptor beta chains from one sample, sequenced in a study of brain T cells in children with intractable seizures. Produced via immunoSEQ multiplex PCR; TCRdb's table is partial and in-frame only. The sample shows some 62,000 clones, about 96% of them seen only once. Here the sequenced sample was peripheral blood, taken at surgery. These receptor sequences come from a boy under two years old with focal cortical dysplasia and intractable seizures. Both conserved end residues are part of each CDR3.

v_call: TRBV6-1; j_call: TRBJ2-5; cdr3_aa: CASSEKWDRMLGETQYF
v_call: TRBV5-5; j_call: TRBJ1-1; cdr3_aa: CASSLGTALTMNTEAFF
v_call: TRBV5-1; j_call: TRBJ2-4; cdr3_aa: CASSLAGGVIQYF
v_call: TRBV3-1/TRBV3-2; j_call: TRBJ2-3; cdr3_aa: CASSQGLAGADTQYF
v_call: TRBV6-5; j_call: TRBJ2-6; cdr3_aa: CASTQVWGANVLTF
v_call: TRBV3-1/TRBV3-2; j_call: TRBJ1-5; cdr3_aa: CASSDSSNQPQHF
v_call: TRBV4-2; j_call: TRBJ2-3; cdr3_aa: CASSQDPSLSTDTQYF
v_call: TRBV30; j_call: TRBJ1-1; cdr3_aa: CAWSVQGANTEAFF
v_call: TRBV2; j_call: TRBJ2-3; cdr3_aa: CASNGRTSGGTDTQYF
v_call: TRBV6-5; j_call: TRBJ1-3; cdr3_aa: CAGRDDSGNTIYF
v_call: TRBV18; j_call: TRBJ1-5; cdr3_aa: CASSPVTGAVFWPQHF
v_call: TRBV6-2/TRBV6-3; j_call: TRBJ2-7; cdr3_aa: CASSRQIEQYF
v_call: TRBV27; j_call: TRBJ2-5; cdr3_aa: CASRGRTTGVQTQYF
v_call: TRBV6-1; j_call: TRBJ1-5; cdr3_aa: CASREHQGALSNQPQHF
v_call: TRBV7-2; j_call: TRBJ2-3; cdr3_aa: CASSRRTSGRSTDTQYF